A selection of T cell receptor beta chains follows, all from one sample in a study of cytomegalovirus exposure and HLA in healthy donors. Profiled with immunoSEQ multiplex PCR; TCRdb holds only in-frame clones, not every one. The data contain hundreds of thousands of clones, around 80% of them singletons. The sequenced material came from PBMCs. These receptors originate from an older woman in good health and CMV-seropositive. CDR3s include the opening cysteine and the closing phenylalanine or tryptophan. Fields, in order: D gene, CDR3 length, J gene, clone size, V gene, CDR3 DNA, CDR3 protein. D genes are given only for firm matches. A row's size may be missing; if present it is once, few, many or a size class.

D: TRBD1
length: 15
J: TRBJ2-2
size: few
V: TRBV4-1
DNA: TGCGCCAGCAGCTCTCGACAGGGCTTCGGCGGGGAGCTGTTTTTT
CDR3: CASSSRQGFGGELFF

D: .
length: 15
J: TRBJ2-1
size: .
V: TRBV19
DNA: TGTGCCAGCCGAGTATCAGGGGACTCCTACAATGAGCAGTTCTTC
CDR3: CASRVSGDSYNEQFF

D: TRBD1
length: 15
J: TRBJ1-2
size: .
V: TRBV15
DNA: TGTGCCACCAGCAGAGATCTAGGGGGCGCGGATGGCTACACCTTC
CDR3: CATSRDLGGADGYTF

D: .
length: 15
J: TRBJ2-3
size: .
V: TRBV5-4
DNA: TGTGCCAGCAGCTTGGCCTCGGTTCCCACAGATACGCAGTATTTT
CDR3: CASSLASVPTDTQYF

D: .
length: 13
J: TRBJ2-5
size: once
V: TRBV19
DNA: TGTGCCAGTAGTATTACAGTTCGGGAGACCCAGTACTTC
CDR3: CASSITVRETQYF

D: TRBD2
length: 16
J: TRBJ2-1
size: .
V: TRBV5-1
DNA: TGCGCCAGCAGCTTGCCGGTAGTAGCGGGAGTTGATGAGCAGTTCTTC
CDR3: CASSLPVVAGVDEQFF

D: .
length: 17
J: TRBJ2-7
size: .
V: TRBV7-9
DNA: TGTGCCAGCAGCCCTATGGTCGTGAGTTCCCCCTCCTACGAGCAGTACTTC
CDR3: CASSPMVVSSPSYEQYF

D: .
length: 16
J: TRBJ2-3
size: .
V: TRBV7-9
DNA: TGTGCCAGCAGCTTAGGAGGTGGCGACGTTGGAGATACGCAGTATTTT
CDR3: CASSLGGGDVGDTQYF

D: TRBD2
length: 14
J: TRBJ2-2
size: .
V: TRBV2
DNA: TGTGCCAGCTGCCGGGAGGGCTCGGGCGGGGAGCTGTTTTTT
CDR3: CASCREGSGGELFF

D: TRBD1
length: 17
J: TRBJ1-1
size: .
V: TRBV28
DNA: TGTGCCAGCAGTTCCGGGACAGGGCCCTCCCTGAACACTGAAGCTTTCTTT
CDR3: CASSSGTGPSLNTEAFF

D: .
length: 13
J: TRBJ2-1
size: .
V: TRBV6-1
DNA: TGTGCCAGCAGGCGACTAGGTGGCGATGAGCAGTTCTTC
CDR3: CASRRLGGDEQFF

D: .
length: 14
J: TRBJ2-2
size: once
V: TRBV5-1
DNA: TGCGCCAGCAGCTTGGGGCAGGGGACCGGGGAGCTGTTTTTT
CDR3: CASSLGQGTGELFF

D: TRBD1
length: 14
J: TRBJ1-1
size: .
V: TRBV6-1
DNA: TGTGCCAGCCTATGGACAGGGGATATCACTGAAGCTTTCTTT
CDR3: CASLWTGDITEAFF